These 4 T cell receptor beta chains were all obtained from the same sample, sequenced in a study of cytomegalovirus exposure and HLA in healthy donors (dated by TCRdb to about 2017). Library construction relied on the immunoSEQ multiplex PCR assay. A mixture of 60 forward primers for TCR Vbeta segments and 13 reverse primers for TCR Jbeta segments was used in the multiplex PCR. What TCRdb holds here is the immuneACCESS table cut down to in-frame rearrangements. Part of the clones is not present; checked against another copy, under half of the missing clones reflect an unresolved V gene, and the others are unexplained. Present in this sample are some 120,000 clones, less than 90% of which were seen just once. The top ten clonotypes cover approximately 0.22% of the sample. The sample comprised PBMCs. The receptors come from a middle-aged man in good health and CMV-seronegative.

The gene calls are TRBV10-2 and TRBJ2-5, with 9 positions matching TRBD2. Germline assignment: CDR1 WSHSY and CDR2 SAAADI. The CDR3 is 14 residues long. The junction had 3 bases not matched to a gene; V was cut back by 4 bases and J by 3 bases. CDR3 nucleotide sequence: TGCGCCAGCAGTGTTCTAGCGGGGAAAGAGACCCAGTACTTC. This sequence encodes CASSVLAGKETQYF.

This clone was seen only a few times. The chain is built from TRBV29-1 and TRBJ1-1, with 7 bases lining up with TRBD1. The junction had 10 bases not matched to a gene; V was cut back by 7 bases and J by 2 bases. The CDR3 loop spans 14 amino acids. Germline CDR1 reads SQVTM; CDR2 reads ANQGSEA. DNA for the CDR3: TGCAGCGGGATACCGGGACAGCGTAACACTGAAGCTTTCTTT. Its translation is CSGIPGQRNTEAFF.

J is TRBJ1-2 and V is TRBV2; no reliable D call. Trimming stripped 7 bases from V and 8 bases from J, with 8 bases between. The germline gives CDR1 SNHLY, CDR2 FYNNEI. This CDR3 has 10 amino acids. The CDR3 DNA reads TGTGCCAGCACCCCCGCGGGCTACACCTTC. Its protein is CASTPAGYTF.

This clone showed up just a few times. The chain links TRBV28 to TRBJ2-7; 12 bases align to TRBD2. The CDR3 is made up of 16 amino acids. Germline CDR1 and CDR2: MDHEN and SYDVKM. Trimming took 5 bases from V and 4 from J; bases not matched to a gene: 9. In DNA, the CDR3 is TGTGCCAGCAGTCCCCCCGGACTAGCGGGAAGGTACGAGCAGTACTTC. As protein: CASSPPGLAGRYEQYF.